This TCR beta chain was sequenced for a study of human T cells and chemical hapten exposure. Study-wide results and limits: After DPC sensitization, TCRs above 1 in 1000 frequency showed no change. The count of PT1 expanded TCRs correlated positively with patch test score.

Noted time point: patch test 1, 2 weeks after DPC sensitization. The treatment denotes: therapeutic diphenylcyclopropenone sensitization with weekly scalp DPC. A single record per CDR3 protein comes from TCRdb applying MiXCR to the RACE reads. The sample carries approximately 350,000 distinct CDR3 sequences, approximately 6.3% recorded once. On this clonotype: Its specificity is not known.

The source of this sequence is a woman aged 18-30 years with alopecia areata. Some clones in this sample may be carry-over from other donors' samples. Material: whole blood, obtained in connection with sensitization to the hapten diphenylcyclopropenone (DPC).

CDR3 sequence (DNA): TGCAGTGCTAGAAGGACAGGGGGAACCACTGAAGCTTTCTTT. As protein: CSARRTGGTTEAFF. The chain links TRBV20-1 to TRBJ1-1, with 10 bases matching TRBD1. After removal of 2 bases from V and 4 bases from J, the junction contained 4 bases not matched to a gene. CDR1 is DFQATT, CDR2 SNEGSKA, per germline (reference sequence). CDR3 length: 14 residues.